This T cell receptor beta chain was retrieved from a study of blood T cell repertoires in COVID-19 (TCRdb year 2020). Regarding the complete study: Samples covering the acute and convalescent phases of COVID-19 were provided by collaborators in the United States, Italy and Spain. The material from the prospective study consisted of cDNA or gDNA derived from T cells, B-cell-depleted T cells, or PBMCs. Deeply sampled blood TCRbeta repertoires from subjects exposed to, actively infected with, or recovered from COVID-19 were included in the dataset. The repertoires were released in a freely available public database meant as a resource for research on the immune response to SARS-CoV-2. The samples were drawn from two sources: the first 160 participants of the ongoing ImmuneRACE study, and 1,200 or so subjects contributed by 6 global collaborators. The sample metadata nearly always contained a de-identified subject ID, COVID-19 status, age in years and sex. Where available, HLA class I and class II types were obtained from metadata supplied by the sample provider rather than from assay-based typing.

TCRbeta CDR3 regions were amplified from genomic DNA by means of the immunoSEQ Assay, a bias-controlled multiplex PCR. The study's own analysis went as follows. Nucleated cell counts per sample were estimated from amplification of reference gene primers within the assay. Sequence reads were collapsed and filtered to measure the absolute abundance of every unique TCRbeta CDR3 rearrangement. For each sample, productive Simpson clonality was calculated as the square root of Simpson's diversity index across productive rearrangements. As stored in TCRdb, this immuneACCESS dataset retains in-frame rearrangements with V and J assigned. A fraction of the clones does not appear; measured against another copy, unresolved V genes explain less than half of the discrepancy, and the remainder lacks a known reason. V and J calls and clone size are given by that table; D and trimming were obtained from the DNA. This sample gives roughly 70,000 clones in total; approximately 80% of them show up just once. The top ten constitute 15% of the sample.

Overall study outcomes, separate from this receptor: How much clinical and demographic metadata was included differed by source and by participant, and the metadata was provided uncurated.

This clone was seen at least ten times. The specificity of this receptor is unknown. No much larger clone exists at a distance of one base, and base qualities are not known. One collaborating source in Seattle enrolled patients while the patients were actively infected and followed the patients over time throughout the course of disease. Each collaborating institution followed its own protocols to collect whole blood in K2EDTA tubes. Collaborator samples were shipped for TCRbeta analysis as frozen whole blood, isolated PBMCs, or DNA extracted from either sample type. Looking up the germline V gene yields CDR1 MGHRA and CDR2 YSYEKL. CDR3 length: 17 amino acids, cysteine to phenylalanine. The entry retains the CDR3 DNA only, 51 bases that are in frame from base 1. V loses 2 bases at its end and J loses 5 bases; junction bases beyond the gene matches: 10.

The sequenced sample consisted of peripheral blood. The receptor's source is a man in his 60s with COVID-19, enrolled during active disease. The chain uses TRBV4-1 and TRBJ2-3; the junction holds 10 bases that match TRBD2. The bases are TGCGCCAGCAGCCAACCCTTTCAAGCGGGAGGGGTAGATACGCAGTATTTT. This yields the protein CASSQPFQAGGVDTQYF.